This T cell receptor (beta chain) was recorded in a study of T cell responses to AZD1222 COVID-19 vaccine. The overall study: Investigators merged groups given second doses at roughly 4 or roughly 12 weeks.

Germline trimming cut 7 bases from V and 2 bases from J; bases unmatched to any gene: 11. Germline CDR1 is SGDLS and CDR2 is YYNGEE. The CDR3 sequence is 16 residues long. Whole-study results and caveats: After two AZD1222 doses, spike-specific TCR breadth and depth rose versus day 0. Without day 14 samples, only post-peak T cell repertoires were studied.

On this clone itself: Its antigen is currently unknown.

Some clones are missing from TCRdb's copy, which holds only in-frame ones; the method was immunoSEQ multiplex PCR. The data hold about 73,000 clones, with around 88% observed a single time. The sequenced sample was peripheral blood, obtained on day 0 of AZD1222 vaccination. This clonotype originated in an adult in good health. The chain employs TRBV9 and TRBJ2-3; 9 bases match TRBD2. The CDR3 DNA sequence: TGTGCCAGCGGAAGTGGTACTAGCGGGTTCACAGATACGCAGTATTTT. This sequence encodes CASGSGTSGFTDTQYF. Complete variable domain (other parts from reference TRBV9 and TRBJ2-3): DSGVTQTPKHLITATGQRVTLRCSPRSGDLSVYWYQQSLDQGLQFLIQYYNGEERAKGNILERFSAQQFPDLHSELNLSSLELGDSALYFCASGSGTSGFTDTQYFGPGTRLTVL.